This entry features one T cell receptor (beta chain) sequence. The entry originates in a study of monozygotic twins with inflammatory bowel disease. Eight separate reactions per sample yielded the cDNA. TCRalpha and TCRbeta cDNA was put through two nested PCRs of around 15 and 9 cycles. TCRdb re-called the 5' RACE reads and gives one entry per CDR3 protein, without DNA. Seen in this sample are 440,000 or so distinct CDR3 sequences; the ten most common clones hold 2% to 2.5%. The CDR3 has 14 residues. Germline V lookup: CDR1 SGHRS, CDR2 YFSETQ. V is TRBV5-1 and J is TRBJ1-4; TCRdb's D gene call, TRBD1, goes unchecked for lack of DNA. The sequence was obtained from a human donor with ulcerative colitis or Crohn's disease, or a healthy co-twin of an affected twin (not recorded which). The sample comprised blood. The CDR3 loop is CASSVKGQDEKLFF.